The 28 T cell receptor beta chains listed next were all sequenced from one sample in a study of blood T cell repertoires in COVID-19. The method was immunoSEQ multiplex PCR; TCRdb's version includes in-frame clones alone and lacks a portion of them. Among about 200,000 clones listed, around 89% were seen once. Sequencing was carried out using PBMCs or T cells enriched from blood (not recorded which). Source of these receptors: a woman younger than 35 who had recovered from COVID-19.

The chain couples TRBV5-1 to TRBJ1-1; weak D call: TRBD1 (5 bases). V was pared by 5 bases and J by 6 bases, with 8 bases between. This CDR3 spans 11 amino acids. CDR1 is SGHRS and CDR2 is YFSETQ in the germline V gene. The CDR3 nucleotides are TGCGCCAGCAGAGGGGAGGCTGAAGCTTTCTTT. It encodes CASRGEAEAFF. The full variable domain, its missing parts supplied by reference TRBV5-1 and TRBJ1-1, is KAGVTQTPRYLIKTRGQQVTLSCSPISGHRSVSWYQQTPGQGLQFLFEYFSETQRNKGNFPGRFSGRQFSNSRSEMNVSTLELGDSALYLCASRGEAEAFFGQGTRLTVV.

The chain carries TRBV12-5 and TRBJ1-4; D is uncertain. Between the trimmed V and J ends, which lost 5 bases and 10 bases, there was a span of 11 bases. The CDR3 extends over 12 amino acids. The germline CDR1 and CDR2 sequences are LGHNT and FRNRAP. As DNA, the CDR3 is TGTGCTAGTGGTCCGAATCAGGTAAAACTGTTTTTT. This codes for CASGPNQVKLFF.

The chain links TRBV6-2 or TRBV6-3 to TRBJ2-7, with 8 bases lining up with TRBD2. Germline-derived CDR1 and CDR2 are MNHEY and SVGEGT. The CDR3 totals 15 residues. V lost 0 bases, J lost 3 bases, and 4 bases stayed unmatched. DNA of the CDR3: TGTGCCAGCAGTTACTCTGCTAGCGGGCTCTACGAGCAGTACTTC. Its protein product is CASSYSASGLYEQYF.

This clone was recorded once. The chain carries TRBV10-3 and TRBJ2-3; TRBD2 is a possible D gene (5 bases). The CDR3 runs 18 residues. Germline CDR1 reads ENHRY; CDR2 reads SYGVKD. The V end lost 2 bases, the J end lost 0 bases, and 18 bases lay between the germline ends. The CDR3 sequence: CAISEPLGREGSTDTQYF. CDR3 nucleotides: TGTGCCATCAGTGAGCCTCTCGGGCGAGAGGGAAGCACAGATACGCAGTATTTT.

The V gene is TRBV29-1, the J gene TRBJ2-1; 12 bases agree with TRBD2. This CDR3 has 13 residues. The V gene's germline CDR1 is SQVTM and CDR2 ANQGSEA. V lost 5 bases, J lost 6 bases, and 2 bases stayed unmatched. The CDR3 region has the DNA TGCAGCGTTACTAGCGGGGGGATCAATGAGCAGTTCTTC. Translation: CSVTSGGINEQFF.

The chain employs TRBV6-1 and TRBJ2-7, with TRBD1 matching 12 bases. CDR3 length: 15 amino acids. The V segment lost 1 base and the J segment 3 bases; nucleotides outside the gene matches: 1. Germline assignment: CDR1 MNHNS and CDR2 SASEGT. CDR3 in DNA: TGTGCCAGCAGTGAAGGGGACAGGGGGCTCTACGAGCAGTACTTC. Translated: CASSEGDRGLYEQYF.

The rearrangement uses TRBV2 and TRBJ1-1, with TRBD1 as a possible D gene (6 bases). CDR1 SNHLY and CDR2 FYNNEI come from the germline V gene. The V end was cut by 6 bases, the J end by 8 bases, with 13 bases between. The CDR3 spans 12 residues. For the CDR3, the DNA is TGTGCCAGCAGGAAGGACAGATTCGAAGCTTTCTTT. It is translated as CASRKDRFEAFF. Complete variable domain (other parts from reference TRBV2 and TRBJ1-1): EPEVTQTPSHQVTQMGQEVILRCVPISNHLYFYWYRQILGQKVEFLVSFYNNEISEKSEIFDDQFSVERPDGSNFTLKIRSTKLEDSAMYFCASRKDRFEAFFGQGTRLTVV.

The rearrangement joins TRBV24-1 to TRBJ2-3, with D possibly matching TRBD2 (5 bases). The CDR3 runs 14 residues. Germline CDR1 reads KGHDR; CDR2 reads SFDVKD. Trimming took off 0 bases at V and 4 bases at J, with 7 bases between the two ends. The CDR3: CATSDLPSSDTQYF. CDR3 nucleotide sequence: TGTGCCACCAGTGATTTGCCTAGCTCAGATACGCAGTATTTT.

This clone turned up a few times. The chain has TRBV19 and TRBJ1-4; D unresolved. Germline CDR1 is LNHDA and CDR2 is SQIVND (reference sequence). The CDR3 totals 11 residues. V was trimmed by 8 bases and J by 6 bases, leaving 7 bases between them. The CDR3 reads CASRQDEKLFF. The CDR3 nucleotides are TGTGCCAGTCGGCAGGATGAAAAACTGTTTTTT.

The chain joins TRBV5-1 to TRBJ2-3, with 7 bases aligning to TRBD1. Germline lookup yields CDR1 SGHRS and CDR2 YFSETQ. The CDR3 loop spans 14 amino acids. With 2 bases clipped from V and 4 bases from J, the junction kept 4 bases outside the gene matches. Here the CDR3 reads CASSFTGVSDTQYF. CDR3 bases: TGCGCCAGCAGCTTTACAGGGGTGTCAGATACGCAGTATTTT.

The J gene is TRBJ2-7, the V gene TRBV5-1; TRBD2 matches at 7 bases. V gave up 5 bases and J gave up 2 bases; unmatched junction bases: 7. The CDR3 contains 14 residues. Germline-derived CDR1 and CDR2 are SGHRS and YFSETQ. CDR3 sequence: CASRGGQGPYEQYF. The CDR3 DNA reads TGCGCCAGCAGGGGAGGGCAGGGCCCCTACGAGCAGTACTTC.

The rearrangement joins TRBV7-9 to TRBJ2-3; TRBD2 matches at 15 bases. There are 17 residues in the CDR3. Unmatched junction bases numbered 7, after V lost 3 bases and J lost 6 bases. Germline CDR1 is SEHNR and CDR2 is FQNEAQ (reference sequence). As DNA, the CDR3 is TGTGCCAGCAGCTTGGGGACTAGCGGGGGGTTTTTGGATACGCAGTATTTT. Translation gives CASSLGTSGGFLDTQYF.

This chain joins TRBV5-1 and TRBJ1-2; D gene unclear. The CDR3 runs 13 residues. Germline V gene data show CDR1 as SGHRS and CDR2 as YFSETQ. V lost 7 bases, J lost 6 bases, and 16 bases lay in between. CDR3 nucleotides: TGCGCCAGCGGCACTTGGCGGGCGGATGGCTACACCTTC. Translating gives CASGTWRADGYTF.

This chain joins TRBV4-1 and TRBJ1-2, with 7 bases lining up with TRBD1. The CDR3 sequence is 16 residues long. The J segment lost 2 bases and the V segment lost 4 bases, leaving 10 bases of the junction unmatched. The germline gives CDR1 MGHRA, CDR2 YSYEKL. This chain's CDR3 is CASSLWVGQENYGYTF. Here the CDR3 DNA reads TGCGCCAGCAGCCTCTGGGTAGGACAGGAGAACTATGGCTACACCTTC.

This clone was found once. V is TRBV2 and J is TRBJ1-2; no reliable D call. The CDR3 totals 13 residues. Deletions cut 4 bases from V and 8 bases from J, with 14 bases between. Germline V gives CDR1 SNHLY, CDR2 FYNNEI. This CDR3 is CASSVRRWEGYTF. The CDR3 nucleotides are TGTGCCAGCAGTGTACGACGCTGGGAGGGCTACACCTTC.

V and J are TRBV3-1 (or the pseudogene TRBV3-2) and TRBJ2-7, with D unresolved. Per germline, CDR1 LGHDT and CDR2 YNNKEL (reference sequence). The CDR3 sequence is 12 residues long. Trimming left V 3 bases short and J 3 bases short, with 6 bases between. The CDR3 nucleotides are TGTGCCAGCAGCCATGTATACTACGAGCAGTACTTC. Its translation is CASSHVYYEQYF.

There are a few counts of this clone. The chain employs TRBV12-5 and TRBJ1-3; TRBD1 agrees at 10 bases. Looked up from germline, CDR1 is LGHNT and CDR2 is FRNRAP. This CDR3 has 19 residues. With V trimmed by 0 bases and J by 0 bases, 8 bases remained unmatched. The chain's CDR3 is CASGLVHWGQGNSGNTIYF. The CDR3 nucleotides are TGTGCTAGTGGTTTGGTACATTGGGGACAGGGGAACTCTGGAAACACCATATATTTT.

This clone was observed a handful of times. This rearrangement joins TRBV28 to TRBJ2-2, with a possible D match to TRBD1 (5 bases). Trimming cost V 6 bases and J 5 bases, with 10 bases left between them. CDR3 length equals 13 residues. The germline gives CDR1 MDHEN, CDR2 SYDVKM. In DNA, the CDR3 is TGTGCCAGCAGGACAGCCCAGACCGGGGAGCTGTTTTTT. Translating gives CASRTAQTGELFF. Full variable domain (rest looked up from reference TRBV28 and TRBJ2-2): DVKVTQSSRYLVKRTGEKVFLECVQDMDHENMFWYRQDPGLGLRLIYFSYDVKMKEKGDIPEGYSVSREKKERFSLILESASTNQTSMYLCASRTAQTGELFFGEGSRLTVL.

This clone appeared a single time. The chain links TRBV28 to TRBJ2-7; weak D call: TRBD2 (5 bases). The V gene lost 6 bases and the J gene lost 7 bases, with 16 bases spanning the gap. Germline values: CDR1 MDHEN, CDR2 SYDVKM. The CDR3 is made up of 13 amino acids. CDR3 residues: CASSPQHGGEQYF. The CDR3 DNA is TGTGCCAGCAGCCCGCAACATGGAGGAGAGCAGTACTTC.

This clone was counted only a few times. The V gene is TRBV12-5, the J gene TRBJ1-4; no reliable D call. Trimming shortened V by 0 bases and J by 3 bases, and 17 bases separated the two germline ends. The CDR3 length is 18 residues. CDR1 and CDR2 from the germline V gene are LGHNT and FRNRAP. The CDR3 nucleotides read TGTGCTAGTGGTTTGGTATTGTGGGGAGCCGCAGCTAATGAAAAACTGTTTTTT. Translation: CASGLVLWGAAANEKLFF.

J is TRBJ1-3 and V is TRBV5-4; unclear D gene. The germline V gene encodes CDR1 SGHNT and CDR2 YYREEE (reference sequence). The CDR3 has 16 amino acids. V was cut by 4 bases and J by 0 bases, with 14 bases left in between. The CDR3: CASSRSMGDSGNTIYF. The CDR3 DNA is TGTGCCAGCAGCCGAAGCATGGGAGACTCTGGAAACACCATATATTTT.

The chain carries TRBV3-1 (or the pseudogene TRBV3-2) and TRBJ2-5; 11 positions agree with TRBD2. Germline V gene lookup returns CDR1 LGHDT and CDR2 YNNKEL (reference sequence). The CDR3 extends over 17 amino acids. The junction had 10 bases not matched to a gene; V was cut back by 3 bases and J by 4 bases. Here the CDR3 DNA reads TGTGCCAGCAGCCAGACCCGACTAGCGGGGAAGGGAGAGACCCAGTACTTC. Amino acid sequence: CASSQTRLAGKGETQYF.

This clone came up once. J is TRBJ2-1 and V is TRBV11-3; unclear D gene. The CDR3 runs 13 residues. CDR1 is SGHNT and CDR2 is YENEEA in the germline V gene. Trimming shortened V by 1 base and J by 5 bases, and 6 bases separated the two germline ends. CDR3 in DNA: TGTGCCAGCAGCTTAGGACGGGACAATGAGCAGTTCTTC. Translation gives CASSLGRDNEQFF.

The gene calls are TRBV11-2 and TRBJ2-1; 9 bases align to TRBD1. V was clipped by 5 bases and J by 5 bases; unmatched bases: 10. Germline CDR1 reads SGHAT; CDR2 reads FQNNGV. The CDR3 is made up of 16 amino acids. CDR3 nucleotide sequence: TGTGCCAGCAGCACCGGGGCCGGGACAGGGAACAATGAGCAGTTCTTC. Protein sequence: CASSTGAGTGNNEQFF.

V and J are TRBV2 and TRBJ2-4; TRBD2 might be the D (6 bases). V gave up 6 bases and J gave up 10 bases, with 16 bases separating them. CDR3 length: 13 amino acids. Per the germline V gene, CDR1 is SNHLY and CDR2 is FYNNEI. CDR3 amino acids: CASRYQGLTIQYF. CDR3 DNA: TGTGCCAGCAGGTATCAGGGACTGACAATTCAGTACTTC.

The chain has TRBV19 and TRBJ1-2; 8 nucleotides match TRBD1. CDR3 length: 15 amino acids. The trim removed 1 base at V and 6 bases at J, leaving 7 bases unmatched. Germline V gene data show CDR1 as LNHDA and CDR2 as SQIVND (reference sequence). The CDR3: CASSIGYGQGDGYTF. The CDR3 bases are TGTGCCAGTAGTATAGGCTACGGACAGGGAGATGGCTACACCTTC.

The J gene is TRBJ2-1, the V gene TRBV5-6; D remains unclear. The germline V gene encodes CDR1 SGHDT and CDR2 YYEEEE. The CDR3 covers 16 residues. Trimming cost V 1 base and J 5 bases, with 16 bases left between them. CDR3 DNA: TGTGCCAGCAGCTTGTACGGTCAACGGAGACACAATGAGCAGTTCTTC. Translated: CASSLYGQRRHNEQFF. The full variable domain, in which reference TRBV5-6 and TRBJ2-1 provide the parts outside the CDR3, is DAGVTQSPTHLIKTRGQQVTLRCSPKSGHDTVSWYQQALGQGPQFIFQYYEEEERQRGNFPDRFSGHQFPNYSSELNVNALLLGDSALYLCASSLYGQRRHNEQFFGPGTRLTVL.

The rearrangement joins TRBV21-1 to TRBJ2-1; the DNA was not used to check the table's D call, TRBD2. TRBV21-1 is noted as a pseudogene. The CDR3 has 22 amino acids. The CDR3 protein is CASSRAGLGLAGAHVKYNEQFF. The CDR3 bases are TGTGCCAGCAGCAGAGCCGGATTGGGACTAGCGGGGGCTCACGTAAAATACAATGAGCAGTTCTTC.